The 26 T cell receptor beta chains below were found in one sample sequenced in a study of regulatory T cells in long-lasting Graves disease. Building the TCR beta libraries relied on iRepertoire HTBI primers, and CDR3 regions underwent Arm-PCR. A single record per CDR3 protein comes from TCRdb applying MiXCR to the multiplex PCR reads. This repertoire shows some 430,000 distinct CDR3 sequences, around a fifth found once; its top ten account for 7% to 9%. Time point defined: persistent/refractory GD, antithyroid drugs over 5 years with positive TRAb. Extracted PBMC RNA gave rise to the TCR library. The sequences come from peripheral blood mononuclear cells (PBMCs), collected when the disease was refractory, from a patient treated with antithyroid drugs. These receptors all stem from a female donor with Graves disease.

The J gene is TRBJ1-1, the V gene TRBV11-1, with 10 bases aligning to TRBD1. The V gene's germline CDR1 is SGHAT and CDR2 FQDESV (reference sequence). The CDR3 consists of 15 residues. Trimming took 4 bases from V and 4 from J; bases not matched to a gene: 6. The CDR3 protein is CASSWDRGPATEAFF. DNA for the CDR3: TGTGCCAGCAGCTGGGACAGGGGCCCAGCCACTGAAGCTTTCTTT.

The CDR3 region is CASSSRKFNSPLHF. The CDR3 DNA sequence: TGCGCCAGCAGCTCCAGAAAATTTAATTCACCCCTCCACTTT. This chain joins TRBV4-1 and TRBJ1-6; D is unresolved. CDR1 and CDR2 from the germline V gene are MGHRA and YSYEKL. V lost 5 bases to trimming and J lost 6 bases, with 11 bases between them. CDR3 length: 14 amino acids.

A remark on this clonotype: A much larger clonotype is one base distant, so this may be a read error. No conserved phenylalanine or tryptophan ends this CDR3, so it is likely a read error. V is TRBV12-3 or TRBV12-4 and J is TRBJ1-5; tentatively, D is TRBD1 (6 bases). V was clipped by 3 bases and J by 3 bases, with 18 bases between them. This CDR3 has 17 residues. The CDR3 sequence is CASSLGERQVHNQPQHL. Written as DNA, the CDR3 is TGTGCCAGCAGTTTGGGGGAAAGACAGGTGCACAATCAGCCCCAGCATCTT.

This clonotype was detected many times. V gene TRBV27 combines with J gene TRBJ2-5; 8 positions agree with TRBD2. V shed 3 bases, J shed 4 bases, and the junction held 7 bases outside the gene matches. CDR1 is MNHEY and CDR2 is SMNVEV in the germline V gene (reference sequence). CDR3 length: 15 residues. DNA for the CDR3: TGTGCCAGCAGTTTTCGTGGGGCGGGGGGAGAGACCCAGTACTTC. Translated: CASSFRGAGGETQYF.

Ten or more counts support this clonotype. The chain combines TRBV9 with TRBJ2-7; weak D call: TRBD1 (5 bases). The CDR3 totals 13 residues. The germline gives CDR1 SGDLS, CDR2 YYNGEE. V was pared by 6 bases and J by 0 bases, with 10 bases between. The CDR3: CASNPGISYEQYF. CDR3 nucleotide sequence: TGTGCCAGCAACCCAGGGATCTCCTACGAGCAGTACTTC.

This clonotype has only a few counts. The CDR3 spells CASSASGQGIREQYF. CDR3 DNA sequence: TGTGCCAGCAGCGCCTCGGGACAGGGGATTCGCGAGCAGTACTTC. The V and J genes are TRBV9 and TRBJ2-7; 10 bases agree with TRBD1. The CDR3 consists of 15 residues. From germline, CDR1 is SGDLS and CDR2 YYNGEE. The V gene end was trimmed by 3 bases and the J gene end by 6 bases; junction bases not matched to a gene: 9.

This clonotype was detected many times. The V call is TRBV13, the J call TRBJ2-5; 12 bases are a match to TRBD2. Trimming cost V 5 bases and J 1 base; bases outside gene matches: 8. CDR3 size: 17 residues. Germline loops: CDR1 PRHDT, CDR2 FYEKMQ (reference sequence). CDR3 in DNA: TGTGCCAGCAGCCCCCGACTAGCGGGGGAACTCCAAGAGACCCAGTACTTC. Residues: CASSPRLAGELQETQYF.

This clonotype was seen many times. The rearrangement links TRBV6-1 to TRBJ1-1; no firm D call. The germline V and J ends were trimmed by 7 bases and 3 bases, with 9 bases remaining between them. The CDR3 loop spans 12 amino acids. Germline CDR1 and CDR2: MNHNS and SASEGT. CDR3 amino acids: CASKASHTEAFF. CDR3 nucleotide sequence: TGTGCCAGCAAGGCCAGCCACACTGAAGCTTTCTTT.

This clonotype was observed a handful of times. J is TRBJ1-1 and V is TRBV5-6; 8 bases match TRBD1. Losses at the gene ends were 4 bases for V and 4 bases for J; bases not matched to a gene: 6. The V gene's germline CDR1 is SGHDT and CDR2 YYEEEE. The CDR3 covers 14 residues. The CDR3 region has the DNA TGTGCCAGCAGCATCGGACAGGGTCCCACTGAAGCTTTCTTT. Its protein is CASSIGQGPTEAFF. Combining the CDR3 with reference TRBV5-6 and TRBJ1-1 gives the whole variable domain DAGVTQSPTHLIKTRGQQVTLRCSPKSGHDTVSWYQQALGQGPQFIFQYYEEEERQRGNFPDRFSGHQFPNYSSELNVNALLLGDSALYLCASSIGQGPTEAFFGQGTRLTVV.

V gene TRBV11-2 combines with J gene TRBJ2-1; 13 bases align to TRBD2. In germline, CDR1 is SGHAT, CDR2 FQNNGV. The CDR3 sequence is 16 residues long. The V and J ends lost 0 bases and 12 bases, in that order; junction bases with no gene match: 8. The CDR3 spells CASSLEWTSGGNRQFF. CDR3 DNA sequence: TGTGCCAGCAGCTTAGAATGGACTAGCGGGGGAAACAGGCAGTTCTTC.

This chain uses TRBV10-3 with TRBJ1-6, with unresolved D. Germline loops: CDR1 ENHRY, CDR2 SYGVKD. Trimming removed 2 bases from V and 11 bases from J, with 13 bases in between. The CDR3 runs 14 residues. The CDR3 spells CAISEPGLNTPLHF. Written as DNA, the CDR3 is TGTGCCATCAGTGAGCCAGGATTGAATACACCCCTCCACTTT.

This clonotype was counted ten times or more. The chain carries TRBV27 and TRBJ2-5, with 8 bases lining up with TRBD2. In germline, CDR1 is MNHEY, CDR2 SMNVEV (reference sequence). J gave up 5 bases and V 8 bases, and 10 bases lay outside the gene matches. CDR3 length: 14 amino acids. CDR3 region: CASRTWGGRETQYF. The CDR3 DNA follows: TGTGCCAGCCGCACATGGGGCGGGAGGGAGACCCAGTACTTC.

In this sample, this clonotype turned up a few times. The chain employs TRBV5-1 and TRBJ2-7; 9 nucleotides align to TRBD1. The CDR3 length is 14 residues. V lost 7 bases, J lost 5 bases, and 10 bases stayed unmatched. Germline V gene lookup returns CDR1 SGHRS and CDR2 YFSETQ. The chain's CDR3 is CASGTGTGFHEQYF. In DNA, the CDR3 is TGCGCCAGCGGAACCGGGACAGGGTTCCACGAGCAGTACTTC.

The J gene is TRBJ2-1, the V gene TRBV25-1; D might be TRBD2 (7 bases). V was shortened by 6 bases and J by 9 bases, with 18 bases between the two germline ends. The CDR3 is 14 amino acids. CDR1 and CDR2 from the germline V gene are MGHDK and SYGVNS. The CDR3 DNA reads TGTGCCAGCAGCCGCAATCGGGGGGCCAGTGAGCAGTTCTTC. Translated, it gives CASSRNRGASEQFF. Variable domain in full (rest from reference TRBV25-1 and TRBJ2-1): EADIYQTPRYLVIGTGKKITLECSQTMGHDKMYWYQQDPGMELHLIHYSYGVNSTEKGDLSSESTVSRIRTEHFPLTLESARPSHTSQYLCASSRNRGASEQFFGPGTRLTVL.

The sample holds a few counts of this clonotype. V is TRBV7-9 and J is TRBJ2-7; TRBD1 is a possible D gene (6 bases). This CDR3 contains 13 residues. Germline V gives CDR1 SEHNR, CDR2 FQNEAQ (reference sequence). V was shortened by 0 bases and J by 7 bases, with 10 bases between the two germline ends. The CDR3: CASSLASGDEQYF. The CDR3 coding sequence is TGTGCCAGCAGCTTAGCTTCAGGGGATGAGCAGTACTTC. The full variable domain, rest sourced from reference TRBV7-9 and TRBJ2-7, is DTGVSQNPRHKITKRGQNVTFRCDPISEHNRLYWYRQTLGQGPEFLTYFQNEAQLEKSRLLSDRFSAERPKGSFSTLEIQRTEQGDSAMYLCASSLASGDEQYFGPGTRLTVT.

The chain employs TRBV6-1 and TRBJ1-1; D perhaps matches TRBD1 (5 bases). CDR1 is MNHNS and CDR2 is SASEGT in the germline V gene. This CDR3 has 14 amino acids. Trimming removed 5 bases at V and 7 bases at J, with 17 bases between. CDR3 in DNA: TGTGCCAGCAGTACCTGGCAGGGCGGCGGTGAAGCTTTCTTT. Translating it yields CASSTWQGGGEAFF.

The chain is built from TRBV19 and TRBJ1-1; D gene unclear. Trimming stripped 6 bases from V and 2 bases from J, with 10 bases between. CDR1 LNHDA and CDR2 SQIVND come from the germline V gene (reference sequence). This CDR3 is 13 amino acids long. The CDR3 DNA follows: TGTGCCAGTAGGCCGAGAACAAACACTGAAGCTTTCTTT. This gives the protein CASRPRTNTEAFF. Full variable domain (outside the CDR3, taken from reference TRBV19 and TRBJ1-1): DGGITQSPKYLFRKEGQNVTLSCEQNLNHDAMYWYRQDPGQGLRLIYYSQIVNDFQKGDIAEGYSVSREKKESFPLTVTSAQKNPTAFYLCASRPRTNTEAFFGQGTRLTVV.

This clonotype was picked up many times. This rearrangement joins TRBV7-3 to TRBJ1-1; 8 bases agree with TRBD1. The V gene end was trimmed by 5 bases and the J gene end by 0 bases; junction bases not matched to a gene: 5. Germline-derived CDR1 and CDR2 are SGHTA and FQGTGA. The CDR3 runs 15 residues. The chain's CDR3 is CASSTTGVVNTEAFF. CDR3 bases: TGTGCCAGCAGCACGACAGGGGTCGTGAACACTGAAGCTTTCTTT.

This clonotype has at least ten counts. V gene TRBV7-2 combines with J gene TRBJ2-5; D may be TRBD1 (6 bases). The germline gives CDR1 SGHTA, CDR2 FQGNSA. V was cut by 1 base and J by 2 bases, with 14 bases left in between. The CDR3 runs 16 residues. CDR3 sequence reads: CASSLVSGGGQETQYF. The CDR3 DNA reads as TGTGCCAGCAGCTTAGTATCTGGGGGCGGGCAAGAGACCCAGTACTTC.

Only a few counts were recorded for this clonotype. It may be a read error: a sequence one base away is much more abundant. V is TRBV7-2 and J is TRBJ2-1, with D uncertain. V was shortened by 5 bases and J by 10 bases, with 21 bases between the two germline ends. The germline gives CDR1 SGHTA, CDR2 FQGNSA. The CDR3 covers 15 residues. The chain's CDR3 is CASSPTALGSYEQFF. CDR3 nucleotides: TGTGCCAGCAGCCCCACGGCACTCGGATCCTACGAGCAGTTCTTC. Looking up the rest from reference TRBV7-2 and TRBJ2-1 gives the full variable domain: GAGVSQSPSNKVTEKGKDVELRCDPISGHTALYWYRQSLGQGLEFLIYFQGNSAPDKSGLPSDRFSAERTGGSVSTLTIQRTQQEDSAVYLCASSPTALGSYEQFFGPGTRLTVL.

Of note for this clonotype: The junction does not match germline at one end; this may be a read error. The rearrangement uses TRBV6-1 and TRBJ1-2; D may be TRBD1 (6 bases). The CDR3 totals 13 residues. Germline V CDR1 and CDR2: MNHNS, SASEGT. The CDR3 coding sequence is TGTGCCAGCAGGGACGGGACAAATGGGGGCTGCACCTTC. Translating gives CASRDGTNGGCTF.

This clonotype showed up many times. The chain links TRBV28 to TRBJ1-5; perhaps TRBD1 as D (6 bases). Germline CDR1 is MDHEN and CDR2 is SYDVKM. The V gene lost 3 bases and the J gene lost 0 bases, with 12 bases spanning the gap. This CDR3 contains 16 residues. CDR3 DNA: TGTGCCAGCAGTTTCGGGGGACACAATAGCAATCAGCCCCAGCATTTT. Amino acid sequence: CASSFGGHNSNQPQHF.

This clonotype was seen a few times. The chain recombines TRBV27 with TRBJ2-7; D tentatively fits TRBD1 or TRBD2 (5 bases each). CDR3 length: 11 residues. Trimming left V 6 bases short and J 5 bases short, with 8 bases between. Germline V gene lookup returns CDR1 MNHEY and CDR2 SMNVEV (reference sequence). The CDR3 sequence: CASSRGDEQYF. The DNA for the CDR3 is TGTGCCAGCAGCCGAGGGGACGAGCAGTACTTC.

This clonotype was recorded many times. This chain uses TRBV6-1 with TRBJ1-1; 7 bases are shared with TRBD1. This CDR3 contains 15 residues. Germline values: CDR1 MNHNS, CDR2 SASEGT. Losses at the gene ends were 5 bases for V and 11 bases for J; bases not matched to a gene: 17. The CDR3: CASSPSAGGPVKAFF. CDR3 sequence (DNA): TGTGCCAGCAGTCCCTCGGCAGGGGGGCCGGTCAAGGCTTTCTTT.

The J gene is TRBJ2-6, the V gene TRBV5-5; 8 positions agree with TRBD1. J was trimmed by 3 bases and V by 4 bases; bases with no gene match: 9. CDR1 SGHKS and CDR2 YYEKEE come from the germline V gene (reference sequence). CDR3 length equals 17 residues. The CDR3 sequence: CASSPRTGHSGANVLTF. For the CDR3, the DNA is TGTGCCAGCAGCCCTCGGACAGGGCATAGTGGGGCCAACGTCCTGACTTTC.

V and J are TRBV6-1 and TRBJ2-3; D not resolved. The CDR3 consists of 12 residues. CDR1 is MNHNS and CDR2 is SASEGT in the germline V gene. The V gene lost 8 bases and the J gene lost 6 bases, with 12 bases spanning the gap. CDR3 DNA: TGTGCCAGCGGTGGAGTAAGTGATACGCAGTATTTT. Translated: CASGGVSDTQYF.